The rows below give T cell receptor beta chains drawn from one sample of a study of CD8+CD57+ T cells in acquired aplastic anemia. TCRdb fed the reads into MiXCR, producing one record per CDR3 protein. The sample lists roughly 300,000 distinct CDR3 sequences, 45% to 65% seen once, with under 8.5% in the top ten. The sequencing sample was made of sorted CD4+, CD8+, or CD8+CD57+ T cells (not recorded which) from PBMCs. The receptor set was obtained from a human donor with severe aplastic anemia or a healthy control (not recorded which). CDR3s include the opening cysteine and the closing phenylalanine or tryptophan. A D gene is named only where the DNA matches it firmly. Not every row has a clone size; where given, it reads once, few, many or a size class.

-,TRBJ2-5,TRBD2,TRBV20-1,CSARLSGGAETQYF,TGCAGTGCTAGACTTAGCGGGGGGGCCGAGACCCAGTACTTC
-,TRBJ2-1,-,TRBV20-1,CPLVDGDNEQFF,TGCCCTCTGGTGGACGGCGACAATGAGCAGTTCTTC
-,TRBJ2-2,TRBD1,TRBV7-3,CASSLGGQGRTGELFF,TGTGCCAGCAGCTTGGGGGGACAGGGCCGCACCGGGGAGCTGTTTTTT
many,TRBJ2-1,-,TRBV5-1,CASSPTASTIEQFF,TGCGCCAGCAGCCCCACCGCTAGCACAATTGAGCAGTTCTTC
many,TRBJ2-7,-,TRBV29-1,CSAVRDEFYEQYF,TGCAGCGCTGTCCGGGACGAATTTTACGAGCAGTACTTC
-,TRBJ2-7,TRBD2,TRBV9,CASSASTSADPYEQYF,TGTGCCAGCAGCGCAAGTACTAGCGCCGATCCTTACGAGCAGTACTTC
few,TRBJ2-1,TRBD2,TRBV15,CATSRAIGLADNEQFF,TGTGCCACCAGCAGAGCGATTGGACTAGCGGACAATGAGCAGTTCTTC
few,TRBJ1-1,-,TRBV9,CASSPPSPTEAFF,TGTGCCAGCAGCCCCCCATCCCCTACTGAAGCTTTCTTT
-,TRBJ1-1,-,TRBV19,CASTTTDRYMNTEAFF,TGTGCCAGTACTACGACGGACAGATACATGAACACTGAAGCTTTCTTT
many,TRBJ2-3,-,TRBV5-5,CASSPRAGLAKGDTQYF,TGTGCCAGCAGCCCGCGGGCGGGTCTCGCTAAAGGAGATACGCAGTATTTT
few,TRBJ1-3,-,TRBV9,CASSLVSGNTIYF,TGTGCCAGCAGCTTGGTTTCTGGAAACACCATATATTTT
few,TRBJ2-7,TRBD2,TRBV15,CATSSSGSSYEQYF,TGTGCCACCAGCAGTAGCGGGAGCTCCTACGAGCAGTACTTC
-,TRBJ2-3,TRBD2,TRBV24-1,CATSGGGHTDTQYF,TGTGCCACCTCGGGGGGGGGGCACACAGATACGCAGTATTTT
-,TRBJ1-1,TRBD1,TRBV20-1,CSARAQGALNTEAFF,TGCAGTGCTAGAGCTCAGGGGGCCCTGAACACTGAAGCTTTCTTT
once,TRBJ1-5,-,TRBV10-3,CAISESEVRNQPQHF,TGTGCCATCAGTGAGTCGGAGGTTCGCAATCAGCCCCAGCATTTT
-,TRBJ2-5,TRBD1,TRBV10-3,CAISESGQGSETQYF,TGTGCCATCAGTGAGTCGGGACAGGGGTCGGAGACCCAGTACTTC
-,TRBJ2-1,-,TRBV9,CASSVGLNEQFF,TGTGCCAGCAGCGTAGGGTTGAATGAGCAGTTCTTC
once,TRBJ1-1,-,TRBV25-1,CASRTDQTGQLEAFF,TGTGCCAGCAGGACCGACCAAACAGGACAGCTTGAAGCTTTCTTT